The 23 T cell receptor beta chains below come from one sample, sequenced in a study of T-cell reconstitution after alpha-beta-depleted transplantation in children. The TCRbeta library was prepared with unique molecular identifiers. TCRdb independently ran MiXCR on the PCR reads; one entry per CDR3 protein. The sample lists about 180,000 distinct CDR3 sequences; 11% were seen once. Sample: PBMCs, taken before TCRalphabeta/CD19-depleted stem cell transplant. Source of these receptors: a boy aged 2-15 years with acute myeloid leukemia, due to receive a stem cell transplant.

This clonotype was counted many times. This chain connects TRBV19 to TRBJ2-7; no definite D call. V was shortened by 5 bases and J by 3 bases, with 14 bases between the two germline ends. The germline V gene encodes CDR1 LNHDA and CDR2 SQIVND (reference sequence). The CDR3 length is 14 residues. The CDR3 loop is CASSPELGDYEQYF. Written as DNA, the CDR3 is TGTGCCAGTAGTCCGGAGTTGGGCGACTACGAGCAGTACTTC.

In this sample, this clonotype turned up many times. One end of the junction does not line up with germline, which may come from a read error. The chain uses TRBV12-3 or TRBV12-4 and TRBJ2-6; no firm D call. The CDR3 consists of 14 residues. The CDR3 DNA sequence: TGTGCCAGCCGTTTGAACTCTGGGGCCAACGTCCTGACTTTC. It is translated as CASRLNSGANVLTF.

This clonotype was recorded at least ten times. J is TRBJ2-3 and V is TRBV20-1; D is uncertain. V gave up 6 bases and J gave up 1 base, with 11 bases separating them. This CDR3 is built from 13 residues. CDR1 is DFQATT and CDR2 is SNEGSKA in the germline V gene (reference sequence). The CDR3 loop reads CSATPEGTDTQYF. The CDR3 region has the DNA TGCAGTGCCACACCAGAAGGCACAGATACGCAGTATTTT.

In its sample, this clonotype was seen many times. CDR3 sequence (DNA): TGTGCCATCACCCGGGACAGGGCTGGCGAGCAGTACTTC. This translates into CAITRDRAGEQYF. The chain recombines TRBV10-3 with TRBJ2-7; 9 bases map to TRBD1. This CDR3 is built from 13 residues. Germline-derived CDR1 and CDR2 are ENHRY and SYGVKD. V trimming: 7 bases; J trimming: 6 bases; junction bases outside the gene matches: 7.

This clonotype was counted at least ten times. J is TRBJ2-1 and V is TRBV20-1; 7 nucleotides match TRBD2. There are 16 residues in the CDR3. With 1 base clipped from V and 0 bases from J, the junction kept 6 bases outside the gene matches. Germline assignment: CDR1 DFQATT and CDR2 SNEGSKA (reference sequence). CDR3 protein: CSARALGDYSYNEQFF. As DNA, the CDR3 is TGCAGTGCTAGAGCCCTGGGGGACTACTCCTACAATGAGCAGTTCTTC.

This clonotype was observed at least ten times. The V and J genes are TRBV4-1 and TRBJ1-6, with TRBD1 as a possible D gene (5 bases). The CDR3 extends over 16 amino acids. V was pared by 2 bases and J by 7 bases, with 15 bases between. Germline-derived CDR1 and CDR2 are MGHRA and YSYEKL. The CDR3: CASSQNRGERNSPLHF. CDR3 bases: TGCGCCAGCAGCCAAAACCGGGGCGAAAGGAATTCACCCCTCCACTTT.

This clonotype occurred many times. This chain connects TRBV15 to TRBJ2-7; 11 bases are shared with TRBD1. The germline gives CDR1 LNHNV, CDR2 YYDKDF (reference sequence). The CDR3 extends over 13 amino acids. V lost 8 bases to trimming and J lost 4 bases; unmatched junction nucleotides: 4. CDR3 in amino acids: CATAGTGGYEQYF. CDR3 nucleotide sequence: TGTGCCACCGCCGGGACAGGGGGGTACGAGCAGTACTTC.

This clonotype has ten or more counts. The V and J genes are TRBV27 and TRBJ2-5, with 8 positions matching TRBD2. V was clipped by 5 bases and J by 5 bases; unmatched bases: 4. CDR1 MNHEY and CDR2 SMNVEV come from the germline V gene (reference sequence). The CDR3 has 13 amino acids. CDR3: CASSPGLAETQYF. CDR3 sequence (DNA): TGTGCCAGCAGTCCAGGACTAGCTGAGACCCAGTACTTC.

In this sample, this clonotype turned up many times. The chain couples TRBV12-3 or TRBV12-4 to TRBJ2-3; 7 positions agree with TRBD2. J lost 2 bases, V lost 6 bases, and 8 bases had no gene match. The CDR3 length is 15 residues. The CDR3 loop reads CASSPQLALTDTQYF. The CDR3 region has the DNA TGTGCCAGCAGCCCGCAACTAGCGCTCACAGATACGCAGTATTTT.

This clonotype came up many times. The chain carries TRBV12-3 or TRBV12-4 and TRBJ1-4, with D unclear. Trimming removed 8 bases at V and 7 bases at J, with 8 bases between. CDR3 length: 11 amino acids. CDR3 sequence reads: CASRLGEKLFF. The CDR3 DNA is TGTGCCAGCCGACTGGGTGAAAAACTGTTTTTT.

On this clonotype: This may be a read error, as it is one base from a much larger clone. V usage is TRBV7-9 and J usage is TRBJ1-2; 9 nucleotides align to TRBD1. This CDR3 has 16 amino acids. The germline gives CDR1 SEHNR, CDR2 FQNEAQ (reference sequence). The CDR3: CASSFRQGQGNYGDTF. DNA of the CDR3: TGTGCCAGCAGCTTTCGGCAGGGACAGGGTAACTATGGCGACACCTTC.

This clonotype was seen at least ten times. The chain couples TRBV7-2 to TRBJ2-1; the D call may be TRBD1 or TRBD2 (5 bases each). V was pared by 3 bases and J by 6 bases, with 27 bases between. The V gene's germline CDR1 is SGHTA and CDR2 FQGNSA. The length of the CDR3 is 19 residues. CDR3 protein: CASSFLLPGPLAGANEQFF. For the CDR3, the DNA is TGTGCCAGCAGCTTCTTATTGCCGGGACCCCTAGCCGGGGCCAATGAGCAGTTCTTC.

This clonotype occurred many times. This rearrangement joins TRBV29-1 to TRBJ1-6, with 10 positions matching TRBD1. CDR1 and CDR2 from the germline V gene are SQVTM and ANQGSEA. The CDR3 has 12 amino acids. V dropped 7 bases and J dropped 12; count of bases not matched to a gene: 6. The CDR3 protein is CSAGDRGGPLHF. For the CDR3, the DNA is TGCAGCGCCGGGGACAGGGGCGGACCCCTCCACTTT.

This clonotype was detected a few times. The chain carries TRBV20-1 and TRBJ2-3; 11 bases are a match to TRBD1. From germline, CDR1 is DFQATT and CDR2 SNEGSKA (reference sequence). V shed 3 bases and J 7 bases; nucleotides not matched to a gene: 9. The CDR3 loop spans 15 amino acids. The CDR3, as DNA: TGCAGTGCTAGGGGGACCGGGACAGGGGGTTATACGCAGTATTTT. Protein sequence: CSARGTGTGGYTQYF.

This clonotype appeared many times. The rearrangement joins TRBV12-3 or TRBV12-4 to TRBJ1-6; D is unclear. The CDR3 contains 15 residues. V was shortened by 3 bases and J by 0 bases, with 6 bases between the two germline ends. CDR3 nucleotides: TGTGCCAGCAGTTTCGAGAGCTCCTATAATTCACCCCTCCACTTT. Translation: CASSFESSYNSPLHF.

CDR3 in DNA: TGTGCCAGCAGCTTAGATTATTATCAGCCCCAGCATTTT. Translation gives CASSLDYYQPQHF. The genes are TRBV11-2 and TRBJ1-5, with no clear D. This CDR3 is built from 13 residues. CDR1 and CDR2 (germline): SGHAT, FQNNGV. V dropped 0 bases and J dropped 5 bases, with 5 bases sitting between them.

This chain's CDR3 is CAISPATGGPYEQYV. CDR3 DNA sequence: TGTGCCATCAGTCCGGCGACAGGGGGGCCCTACGAGCAGTACGTC. The chain has TRBV10-3 and TRBJ2-7; 9 bases align to TRBD1. This CDR3 has 15 amino acids. Germline V gene lookup returns CDR1 ENHRY and CDR2 SYGVKD. V lost 5 bases and J lost 2; bases outside the gene matches: 7.

The sample holds many counts of this clonotype. The chain combines TRBV7-2 with TRBJ2-1, with D hard to call. CDR1 SGHTA and CDR2 FQGNSA come from the germline V gene. V was pared by 0 bases and J by 0 bases, with 3 bases between. The CDR3 runs to 14 residues. The CDR3 DNA reads as TGTGCCAGCAGCTTAGCGAGCTCCTACAATGAGCAGTTCTTC. Translating it yields CASSLASSYNEQFF. The full variable domain, with the rest looked up from reference TRBV7-2 and TRBJ2-1, is GAGVSQSPSNKVTEKGKDVELRCDPISGHTALYWYRQSLGQGLEFLIYFQGNSAPDKSGLPSDRFSAERTGGSVSTLTIQRTQQEDSAVYLCASSLASSYNEQFFGPGTRLTVL.

This clonotype was counted ten times or more. The V gene is TRBV13, the J gene TRBJ2-3; D possibly corresponds to TRBD1 (5 bases). Deletions cut 8 bases from V and 6 bases from J, with 12 bases between. Germline assignment: CDR1 PRHDT and CDR2 FYEKMQ (reference sequence). CDR3 length: 12 amino acids. The CDR3 DNA reads TGTGCCAGCTCCGCAGGGTTCGATACGCAGTATTTT. It codes for CASSAGFDTQYF. The full variable domain, its missing parts supplied by reference TRBV13 and TRBJ2-3, is AAGVIQSPRHLIKEKRETATLKCYPIPRHDTVYWYQQGPGQDPQFLISFYEKMQSDKGSIPDRFSAQQFSDYHSELNMSSLELGDSALYFCASSAGFDTQYFGPGTRLTVL.

This clonotype was found many times. V and J are TRBV4-1 and TRBJ2-7, with a weak D call TRBD2 (5 bases). The length of the CDR3 is 15 residues. In germline, CDR1 is MGHRA, CDR2 YSYEKL. V lost 0 bases to trimming and J lost 0 bases, with 9 bases between them. The CDR3 nucleotides are TGCGCCAGCAGCCAAGATCTGGGGAGCTCCTACGAGCAGTACTTC. This sequence encodes CASSQDLGSSYEQYF.

This clonotype was detected many times. The V and J genes are TRBV18 and TRBJ2-2, with D possibly matching TRBD1 (6 bases). V shed 3 bases and J shed 7 bases, with 21 bases lying between them. The germline V gene encodes CDR1 KGHSH and CDR2 LQKENI. The CDR3 loop spans 17 amino acids. For the CDR3, the DNA is TGTGCCAGCTCACCTCCACCCGGCCTCCCAGGGGTCGGGGAGCTGTTTTTT. Its translation is CASSPPPGLPGVGELFF.

This clonotype was counted at least ten times. The J gene is TRBJ1-4, the V gene TRBV7-9, with TRBD1 matching 9 bases. The J segment lost 6 bases and the V segment lost 4 bases, leaving 6 bases of the junction unmatched. CDR3 length equals 15 residues. CDR1 and CDR2 (germline): SEHNR, FQNEAQ (reference sequence). CDR3 sequence reads: CASSSPGQGDEKLFF. CDR3 coding DNA: TGTGCCAGCAGCTCCCCGGGACAGGGTGATGAAAAACTGTTTTTT.

This clonotype occurred many times. The gene calls are TRBV6-2 or TRBV6-3 and TRBJ2-7; D is unresolved. The V gene lost 6 bases and the J gene lost 4 bases, with 13 bases spanning the gap. The CDR3 loop spans 13 amino acids. Germline V CDR1 and CDR2: MNHEY, SVGEGT. CDR3 DNA sequence: TGTGCCAGCAGGACGCCCAATCGTTACGAGCAGTACTTC. Translated: CASRTPNRYEQYF.